This T cell receptor (beta chain) was recovered during a study of T cell responses to AZD1222 COVID-19 vaccine (dated by TCRdb to the early 2020s). For context, the study as a whole: A total of about 230 trial participants underwent TCR sequencing, of whom some 210 received two doses of AZD1222 and about 25 received two doses of the MenACWY control vaccine. Trial participants were enrolled by age into 18-55, 56-69 and 70-plus year subgroups, with approximately 150, 28 and 58 TCR-sequenced participants respectively.

Of note for this clone: It has no known antigen specificity. The input lacks base qualities; no much larger clone sits a single base away.

From cysteine to phenylalanine, the CDR3 is 18 amino acids long. Only the CDR3 DNA is retained, 54 bases long and in frame from the first base. The V end gives up 6 bases and the J end 6 bases, leaving 19 bases in the junction not matched to a gene. CDR1 is given as MNHEY and CDR2 as SMNVEV, both from the germline V gene (reference sequence). The time point label for this specimen denotes: about 28 days (+/-7) after the second vaccine dose. AZD1222 recipients given second doses at about 4 weeks or at about 12 weeks were pooled, since spike-specific TCR depth and breadth were not found to differ between the two schedules. The vaccinee samples were drawn from two UK trials, COV001 and COV002, one of which was a single-blind randomized controlled phase 2/3 trial testing AZD1222 (ChAdOx1 nCoV-19) in healthy adults. For TCRbeta chain sequencing, PBMC samples from trial participants were taken at day 0 and at day 28 after the second dose.

The CDR3 regions of human TCRbeta chains were subjected to immunosequencing. As for the authors' bioinformatics: Repertoire TCRs were checked for matches against a reference library of SARS-CoV-2-specific TCRs that had been generated using the MIRA antigen-specificity platform. Breadth meant the fraction of unique TCRs that were SARS-CoV-2-associated, whereas depth meant the fraction of total T cells that were SARS-CoV-2-associated. Each spike-specific TCR was assigned to its reactive spike region and to a CD4 or CD8 class using the MIRA data. Log10-transformed breadth and depth values were compared by one-way ANOVA with Sidak's multiple comparisons tests. Not all clones reach the TCRdb copy of this immuneACCESS table, which keeps in-frame sequences only. Checked studies attribute under half of the gap to unresolved V genes and leave the rest unexplained. V, J and clone size reflect that table, while D and trimming were determined from the DNA. This sample gives about 94,000 clones in total; approximately 81% of them show up just once. Over 3.5% of the sample is held by the ten biggest clonotypes.

Beyond this particular receptor, the publication reports: Reportedly, almost half of the unique spike-specific TCRs recognized epitopes lying outside the regions that are mutated in the B.1.351 and B.1.1.7 variants. No day 14 peak-response samples were available, so repertoires were characterized only after the peak T cell response. Participants were mostly white British and included more females than males, and it was suggested by the authors that clonal diversity may have been underestimated. The vaccine-associated CD4 TCRs covered the entire spike protein, and the dominant responses fell in regions 160-218 and 743-854. In the small 56-69-year group, the increase in depth fell short of significance, most likely because of low power. Conclusions about previously exposed vaccinees are limited, since just five or six AZD1222 recipients were seropositive for SARS-CoV-2 at baseline. After two AZD1222 doses, both the breadth and the depth of spike-specific TCRs were significantly higher than at day 0 and than in MenACWY recipients.

The source of this sequence is an adult who received the AZD1222 COVID-19 vaccine. Source: peripheral blood, taken 28 days after the second AZD1222 dose. The chain couples TRBV27 to TRBJ2-2, with 7 middle bases fitting TRBD2. The DNA sequence reads TGTGCCAGCAGGACGCCGCCCGGAGGGCAGGGAGGGTCCGGGGAGCTGTTTTTT. Its product reads: CASRTPPGGQGGSGELFF.